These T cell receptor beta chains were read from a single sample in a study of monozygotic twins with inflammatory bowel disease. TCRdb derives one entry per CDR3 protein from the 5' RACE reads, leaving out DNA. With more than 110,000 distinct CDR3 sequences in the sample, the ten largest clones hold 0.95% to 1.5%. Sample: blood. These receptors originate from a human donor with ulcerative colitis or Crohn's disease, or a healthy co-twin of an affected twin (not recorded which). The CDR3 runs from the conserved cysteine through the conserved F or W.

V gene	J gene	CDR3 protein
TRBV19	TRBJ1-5	CASKRTGTDQPQHF
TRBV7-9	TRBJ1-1	CASSLVTLQLVEAFF
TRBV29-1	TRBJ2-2	CSVGGGPTGELFF
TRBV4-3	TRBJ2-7	CASSRTKPGQGDEQYF
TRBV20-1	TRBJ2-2	CSARPGQVNTGELFF
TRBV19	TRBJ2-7	CASSRQGLHEQYF
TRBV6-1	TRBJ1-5	CTSSLLYQPQHF
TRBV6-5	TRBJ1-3	CASTPPGNTIYF
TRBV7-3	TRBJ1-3	CASSLQASGNTIYF
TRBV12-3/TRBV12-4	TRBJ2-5	CASSLGGGLETQYF
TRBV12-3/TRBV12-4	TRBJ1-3	CASNLFSGNTIYF
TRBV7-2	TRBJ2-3	CASHSRRTDTQYF
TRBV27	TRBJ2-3	CASSFANTDTQYF
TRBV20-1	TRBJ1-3	CSVSRRGIGNTIYF
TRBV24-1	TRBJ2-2	CATGQGPNTVELFF
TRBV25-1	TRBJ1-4	CASSDFGFNEKLFF